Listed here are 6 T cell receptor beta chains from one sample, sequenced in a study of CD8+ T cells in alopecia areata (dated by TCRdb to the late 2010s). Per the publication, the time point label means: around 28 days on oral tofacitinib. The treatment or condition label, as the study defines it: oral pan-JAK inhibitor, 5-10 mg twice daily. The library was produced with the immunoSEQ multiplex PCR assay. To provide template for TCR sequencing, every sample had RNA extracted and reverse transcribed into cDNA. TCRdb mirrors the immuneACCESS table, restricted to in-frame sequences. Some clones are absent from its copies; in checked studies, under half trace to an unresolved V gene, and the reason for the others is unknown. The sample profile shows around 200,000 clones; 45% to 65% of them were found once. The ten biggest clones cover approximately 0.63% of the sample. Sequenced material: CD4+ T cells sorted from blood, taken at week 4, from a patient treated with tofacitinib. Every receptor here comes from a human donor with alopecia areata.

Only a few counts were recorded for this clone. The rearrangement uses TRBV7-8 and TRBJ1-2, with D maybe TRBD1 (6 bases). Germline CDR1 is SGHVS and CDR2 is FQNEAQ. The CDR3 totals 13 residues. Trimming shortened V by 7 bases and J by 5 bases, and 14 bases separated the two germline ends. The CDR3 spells CASTLQGGYGYTF. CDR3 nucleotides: TGTGCCAGCACCCTACAGGGAGGGTATGGCTACACCTTC. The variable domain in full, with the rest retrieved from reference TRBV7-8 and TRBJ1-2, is GAGVSQSPRYKVAKRGQDVALRCDPISGHVSLFWYQQALGQGPEFLTYFQNEAQLDKSGLPSDRFFAERPEGSVSTLKIQRTQQEDSAVYLCASTLQGGYGYTFGSGTRLTVV.

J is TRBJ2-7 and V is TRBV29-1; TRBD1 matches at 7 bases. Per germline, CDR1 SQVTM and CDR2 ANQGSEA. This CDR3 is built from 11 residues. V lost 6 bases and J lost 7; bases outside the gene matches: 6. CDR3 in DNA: TGCAGCGTGCGACAGGGCAGGGAGCAGTACTTC. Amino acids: CSVRQGREQYF.

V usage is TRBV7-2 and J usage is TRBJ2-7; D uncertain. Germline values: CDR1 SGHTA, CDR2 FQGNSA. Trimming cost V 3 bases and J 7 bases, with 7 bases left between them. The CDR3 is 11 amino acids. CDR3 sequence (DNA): TGTGCCAGCAGCTTGGGGTTGGAGCAGTACTTC. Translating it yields CASSLGLEQYF.

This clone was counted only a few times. CDR3 loop: CATRGFYEQYF. DNA for the CDR3: TGTGCCACCCGAGGATTCTACGAGCAGTACTTC. The rearrangement joins TRBV28 to TRBJ2-7; no reliable D call. V was pared by 10 bases and J by 3 bases, with 10 bases between. Looked up from germline, CDR1 is MDHEN and CDR2 is SYDVKM. CDR3 length equals 11 residues.

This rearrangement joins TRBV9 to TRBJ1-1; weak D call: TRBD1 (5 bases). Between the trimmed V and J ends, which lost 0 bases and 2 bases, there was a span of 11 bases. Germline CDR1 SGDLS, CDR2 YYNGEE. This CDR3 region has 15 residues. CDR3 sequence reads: CASSVDSGPNTEAFF. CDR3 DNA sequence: TGTGCCAGCAGCGTAGATTCAGGGCCCAACACTGAAGCTTTCTTT.

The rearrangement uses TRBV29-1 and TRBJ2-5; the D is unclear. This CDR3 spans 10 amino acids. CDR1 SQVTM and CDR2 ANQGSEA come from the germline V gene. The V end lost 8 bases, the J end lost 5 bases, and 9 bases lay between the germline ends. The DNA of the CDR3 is TGCAGCCTAGGGCGGGAGACCCAGTACTTC. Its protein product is CSLGRETQYF.